The text below deals with one TCR beta chain. The target antigen is unknown. The CDR3 consists of 15 residues. Trimming took off 3 bases at V and 5 bases at J, with 11 bases between the two ends. The V gene's germline CDR1 is SNHLY and CDR2 FYNNEI. Prepared libraries of TCR beta cDNA carried unique molecular identifiers. In TCRdb, the PCR reads were re-called with MiXCR into one record per CDR3 protein. This sample has roughly 800,000 distinct CDR3 sequences; roughly 58% occur once, and the top ten carry 4% to 5.5%. This sample is part of a study of post-analysis software for immune sequencing data. Study details: The patients showed relapsing-remitting, secondary progressive and progressive-relapsing multiple sclerosis courses. General study findings and limits: Those samples that were prepared in the same batch co-clustered strongly by F measure. A few TRBV segments occurring more often in patients than controls included TRBV5-6, TRBV5-1 and TRBV20-1.

The V call is TRBV2, the J call TRBJ2-6, with a weak D call TRBD2 (6 bases). The sequence came from a girl aged 5-17 years with multiple sclerosis. The sequenced material came from blood. CDR3 coding DNA: TGTGCCAGCAGTGACGGCGGGGTTAGGGCCAACGTCCTGACTTTC. This translates into CASSDGGVRANVLTF. Full variable domain (rest looked up from reference TRBV2 and TRBJ2-6): EPEVTQTPSHQVTQMGQEVILRCVPISNHLYFYWYRQILGQKVEFLVSFYNNEISEKSEIFDDQFSVERPDGSNFTLKIRSTKLEDSAMYFCASSDGGVRANVLTFGAGSRLTVL.